Listed below are T cell receptor beta chains from one sample, sequenced in a study of blood T cell repertoires in COVID-19. Profiled with immunoSEQ multiplex PCR; TCRdb holds only in-frame clones, not every one. Of a few hundred thousand clones detected, about nine tenths appear once; the ten largest clones hold approximately 4%. Sequencing used peripheral blood. Receptors were obtained from a man between 60 and 70 years old who had recovered from COVID-19. Both conserved end residues are part of each CDR3. The order of the fields is CDR3 length, clone size, J gene, V gene, D gene, CDR3 protein, CDR3 DNA. A D gene is named only where the DNA matches it firmly. Only part of the rows carry a size: once, few, many, or a class if the clone is expanded.

length: 12
size: few
J: TRBJ2-2
V: TRBV7-9
D: TRBD1
CDR3: CASDRESGELFF
DNA: TGTGCCAGCGACAGGGAATCCGGGGAGCTGTTTTTT

length: 11
size: .
J: TRBJ2-2
V: TRBV29-1
D: .
CDR3: CSVQGGGELFF
DNA: TGCAGCGTCCAGGGGGGCGGGGAGCTGTTTTTT

length: 14
size: .
J: TRBJ1-2
V: TRBV18
D: TRBD1
CDR3: CASSRGGADYGYTF
DNA: TGTGCCAGCTCACGAGGGGGCGCGGACTATGGCTACACCTTC

length: 15
size: .
J: TRBJ1-2
V: TRBV10-3
D: .
CDR3: CAISEGGAPSYGYTF
DNA: TGTGCCATCAGTGAGGGGGGCGCCCCCAGTTATGGCTACACCTTC

length: 17
size: .
J: TRBJ2-1
V: TRBV12-5
D: .
CDR3: CASGLDGWGHNYNEQFF
DNA: TGTGCTAGTGGTTTGGACGGTTGGGGACACAACTACAATGAGCAGTTCTTC

length: 12
size: .
J: TRBJ1-2
V: TRBV29-1
D: TRBD1
CDR3: CSVEEGAGGYTF
DNA: TGCAGCGTTGAGGAGGGGGCGGGGGGCTACACCTTC

length: 17
size: .
J: TRBJ2-4
V: TRBV4-2
D: TRBD2
CDR3: CASSQDRAGGAKNIQYF
DNA: TGTGCCAGCAGCCAAGATAGAGCGGGGGGGGCCAAAAACATTCAGTACTTC

length: 13
size: .
J: TRBJ1-2
V: TRBV3-1/TRBV3-2
D: .
CDR3: CASSQVQDNGYTF
DNA: TGTGCCAGCAGCCAAGTACAGGATAATGGCTACACCTTC

length: 15
size: .
J: TRBJ1-2
V: TRBV5-1
D: .
CDR3: CASSLADSRVYGYTF
DNA: TGCGCCAGCAGCTTGGCGGACAGCCGGGTCTATGGCTACACCTTC

length: 13
size: .
J: TRBJ2-3
V: TRBV4-2
D: .
CDR3: CASSQGGLDTQYF
DNA: TGTGCCAGCAGCCAAGGGGGCCTTGATACGCAGTATTTT

length: 15
size: .
J: TRBJ2-7
V: TRBV5-1
D: TRBD1
CDR3: CASSPGQGSYYEQYF
DNA: TGCGCCAGCAGCCCGGGACAGGGGTCCTATTACGAGCAGTACTTC

length: 15
size: .
J: TRBJ2-1
V: TRBV4-1
D: TRBD1
CDR3: CASSHRTGGYNEQFF
DNA: TGCGCCAGCAGCCATCGGACAGGGGGCTACAATGAGCAGTTCTTC